This T cell receptor beta chain was sequenced for a study of T cell responses to AZD1222 COVID-19 vaccine. Points on this clone: Its antigen is currently unknown.

Germline assignment: CDR1 DFQATT and CDR2 SNEGSKA (reference sequence). V was clipped by 6 bases and J by 8 bases, with 20 bases between them. The CDR3 runs 14 residues. Clones were sequenced by immunoSEQ multiplex PCR, and TCRdb holds only the in-frame ones, with some missing. The sample contains approximately 130,000 clones, about nine tenths of which appear only once. Study-wide results and limits: Donors were chiefly white British, with a greater number of females, and clonal diversity was perhaps underestimated.

The TCR comes from an adult in good health. This specimen was peripheral blood, taken on day 0 of AZD1222 vaccination. The V and J genes are TRBV20-1 and TRBJ2-1; D ambiguous. CDR3 amino acids: CSASGPGVQDEQFF. In DNA form, the CDR3 reads TGCAGTGCCAGTGGTCCGGGTGTCCAGGATGAGCAGTTCTTC.